The rows below give T cell receptor beta chains drawn from one sample of a study of Graves' ophthalmopathy and Graves' hyperthyroidism. TCRdb processed the multiplex PCR reads anew with MiXCR; each CDR3 protein has one entry. The sample consists of tens of thousands of distinct CDR3 sequences, more than 45% of them appearing once. The sequenced sample consisted of peripheral blood. These receptors originate from an adult man with Graves' ophthalmopathy. Each CDR3 is given with its conserved first and last residue. D genes are given only for firm matches. Clone size is given for some rows only: seen once, a few or many times, or a class if the clone is expanded.

CDR3 DNA: TGTGCCAGCACCTCCAGTAGGTACGAGCAGTACTTC
CDR3 protein: CASTSSRYEQYF
J gene: TRBJ2-7
V gene: TRBV28
CDR3 length: 12
clone size: many
D gene: -

CDR3 DNA: TGTGCCAGCAGCGGATCAACAGTCCCCGGGTATGAAAAACTGTTTTTT
CDR3 protein: CASSGSTVPGYEKLFF
J gene: TRBJ1-4
V gene: TRBV7-8
CDR3 length: 16
clone size: -
D gene: -

CDR3 DNA: TGTGCCAGCAGCCACGTTCGAAAGGGGAGTTCACCCCTCCACTTT
CDR3 protein: CASSHVRKGSSPLHF
J gene: TRBJ1-6
V gene: TRBV6-9
CDR3 length: 15
clone size: many
D gene: -

CDR3 DNA: TGCGCCAGCAGTTCCGGACAGGGACATGGCTACACCTTC
CDR3 protein: CASSSGQGHGYTF
J gene: TRBJ1-2
V gene: TRBV5-1
CDR3 length: 13
clone size: -
D gene: TRBD1

CDR3 DNA: TGCGCCAGCAGCGGGACAGGGTCCTCTGGGGCCAACGAGCAGTACTTC
CDR3 protein: CASSGTGSSGANEQYF
J gene: TRBJ2-7
V gene: TRBV5-1
CDR3 length: 16
clone size: -
D gene: TRBD1

CDR3 DNA: TGTGCCAGCAGCTTAGCGCTGGGGGAGACCCAGTACTTC
CDR3 protein: CASSLALGETQYF
J gene: TRBJ2-5
V gene: TRBV7-9
CDR3 length: 13
clone size: -
D gene: -

CDR3 DNA: TGTGCCAGCAGCTTCCGGGAACGCAATCAGCCCCAGCATTTT
CDR3 protein: CASSFRERNQPQHF
J gene: TRBJ1-5
V gene: TRBV5-6
CDR3 length: 14
clone size: many
D gene: -

CDR3 DNA: TGTGCCACCAGTGACTCAGGCCGAAACTATGGCTACACCTTC
CDR3 protein: CATSDSGRNYGYTF
J gene: TRBJ1-2
V gene: TRBV24-1
CDR3 length: 14
clone size: -
D gene: -

CDR3 DNA: TGTGCCAGCAGCTCACGTTACAGGGGTGACCAAGAGACCCAGTACTTC
CDR3 protein: CASSSRYRGDQETQYF
J gene: TRBJ2-5
V gene: TRBV7-6
CDR3 length: 16
clone size: many
D gene: TRBD1

CDR3 DNA: TGTGCCACCAGTGATCGGGGACAGGGGGTTGCCGGGGAGCTGTTTTTT
CDR3 protein: CATSDRGQGVAGELFF
J gene: TRBJ2-2
V gene: TRBV24-1
CDR3 length: 16
clone size: once
D gene: TRBD1

CDR3 DNA: TGTGCCAGCAGCCGTACTAGCGGGGGGGCCACCGGGGAGCTGTTTTTT
CDR3 protein: CASSRTSGGATGELFF
J gene: TRBJ2-2
V gene: TRBV6-6
CDR3 length: 16
clone size: -
D gene: TRBD2

CDR3 DNA: TGCGGTGCCAAAGATGGACCCTACAATGAGCAGTTCTTC
CDR3 protein: CGAKDGPYNEQFF
J gene: TRBJ2-1
V gene: TRBV20-1
CDR3 length: 13
clone size: -
D gene: -

CDR3 DNA: TGTGCCAGCAGCCAAGGAGGTAGGGGGGGGAGCACAGATACGCAGTATTTT
CDR3 protein: CASSQGGRGGSTDTQYF
J gene: TRBJ2-3
V gene: TRBV4-2
CDR3 length: 17
clone size: many
D gene: -

CDR3 DNA: TGTGCCAGTAGTATCAGGGGGAACACTGAAGCTTTCTTT
CDR3 protein: CASSIRGNTEAFF
J gene: TRBJ1-1
V gene: TRBV19
CDR3 length: 13
clone size: many
D gene: -

CDR3 DNA: TGTGCCAGGAGAGACCCTAGGAGCTCCTACGAGCAGTACTTC
CDR3 protein: CARRDPRSSYEQYF
J gene: TRBJ2-7
V gene: TRBV2
CDR3 length: 14
clone size: -
D gene: -

CDR3 DNA: TGTGCCAGCAGACTAGGGACCGACTATAATTCACCCCTCCACTTT
CDR3 protein: CASRLGTDYNSPLHF
J gene: TRBJ1-6
V gene: TRBV2
CDR3 length: 15
clone size: medium-sized
D gene: -

CDR3 DNA: TGTGCCAGCAGCTTAGAAGGGGGGACCCAGTACTTC
CDR3 protein: CASSLEGGTQYF
J gene: TRBJ2-5
V gene: TRBV7-9
CDR3 length: 12
clone size: once
D gene: -

CDR3 DNA: TGCAGTGCTAGGGAGGCGAACAGGGAAGCTTTCTTT
CDR3 protein: CSAREANREAFF
J gene: TRBJ1-1
V gene: TRBV20-1
CDR3 length: 12
clone size: -
D gene: -

CDR3 DNA: TGCAGTGCTAGAGATGACAGCCAAGAGACCCAGTACTTC
CDR3 protein: CSARDDSQETQYF
J gene: TRBJ2-5
V gene: TRBV20-1
CDR3 length: 13
clone size: -
D gene: -

CDR3 DNA: TGTGCCAGTAGTTCCATTAGTGAGCAGTTCTTC
CDR3 protein: CASSSISEQFF
J gene: TRBJ2-1
V gene: TRBV19
CDR3 length: 11
clone size: medium-sized
D gene: -

CDR3 DNA: TGTGCCAGCAGCTTTTCCCCCGGGGGGACTGAAGCTTTCTTT
CDR3 protein: CASSFSPGGTEAFF
J gene: TRBJ1-1
V gene: TRBV7-6
CDR3 length: 14
clone size: -
D gene: -

CDR3 DNA: TGCAGTGCTAGAGATCTCGCGGGAGGCTCCTACGAGCAGTACTTC
CDR3 protein: CSARDLAGGSYEQYF
J gene: TRBJ2-7
V gene: TRBV20-1
CDR3 length: 15
clone size: few
D gene: TRBD2

CDR3 DNA: TGTGCCATCAGGGGACAGTCGGGAGAAAAACTGTGTTTT
CDR3 protein: CAIRGQSGEKLCF
J gene: TRBJ1-4
V gene: TRBV10-3
CDR3 length: 13
clone size: -
D gene: TRBD1

CDR3 DNA: TGTGCCAAAACAGCAAAGGGGAGAACCGGGGAGCTGTTTTTT
CDR3 protein: CAKTAKGRTGELFF
J gene: TRBJ2-2
V gene: TRBV7-8
CDR3 length: 14
clone size: few
D gene: -

CDR3 DNA: TGTGCCAGCAGCTTGGTTCAGGGGAACAATGAGCAGCTCTTC
CDR3 protein: CASSLVQGNNEQLF
J gene: TRBJ2-1
V gene: TRBV2
CDR3 length: 14
clone size: once
D gene: -

CDR3 DNA: TGTGCCAGCAGCTTGACTCGAATGGCGTCCTCTGGAAACACCATATATTTT
CDR3 protein: CASSLTRMASSGNTIYF
J gene: TRBJ1-3
V gene: TRBV7-9
CDR3 length: 17
clone size: many
D gene: -

CDR3 DNA: TGTGCCAGCAGCCAGGGCGATAGCGGGGTCCAAGAGACCCAGTACTTC
CDR3 protein: CASSQGDSGVQETQYF
J gene: TRBJ2-5
V gene: TRBV4-2
CDR3 length: 16
clone size: many
D gene: TRBD2

CDR3 DNA: TGCGCCAGCAGCCAAGGGGACGGAGGCTACAATGAGCAGTTCTTC
CDR3 protein: CASSQGDGGYNEQFF
J gene: TRBJ2-1
V gene: TRBV4-3
CDR3 length: 15
clone size: -
D gene: -

CDR3 DNA: TGTGCCAGCAGCTTGGGGGGGACGCACACTGAAGCTTTCTTT
CDR3 protein: CASSLGGTHTEAFF
J gene: TRBJ1-1
V gene: TRBV5-5
CDR3 length: 14
clone size: many
D gene: -

CDR3 DNA: TGCAGCGTTGTGCCTTCTAGCGGGAGCTCCTACGAGCAGTACTTC
CDR3 protein: CSVVPSSGSSYEQYF
J gene: TRBJ2-7
V gene: TRBV29-1
CDR3 length: 15
clone size: medium-sized
D gene: TRBD2

CDR3 DNA: TGTGCCAGCAGTACCCGGACAGAGAACACTGAAGCTTTCTTT
CDR3 protein: CASSTRTENTEAFF
J gene: TRBJ1-1
V gene: TRBV12-3/TRBV12-4
CDR3 length: 14
clone size: -
D gene: -

CDR3 DNA: TGTGCCAGCAGCCAAGCAGGGGCCTATAGCAATCAGCCCCAGCATTTT
CDR3 protein: CASSQAGAYSNQPQHF
J gene: TRBJ1-5
V gene: TRBV4-2
CDR3 length: 16
clone size: many
D gene: -

CDR3 DNA: TGTGCCAGCAGCCCAGAGGGGGCCGTGGCTTTCTTT
CDR3 protein: CASSPEGAVAFF
J gene: TRBJ1-1
V gene: TRBV9
CDR3 length: 12
clone size: many
D gene: TRBD1

CDR3 DNA: TGCAGTGTTCGAAAACTCGGGACCGAGACAGATACGCAGTATTTT
CDR3 protein: CSVRKLGTETDTQYF
J gene: TRBJ2-3
V gene: TRBV20-1
CDR3 length: 15
clone size: -
D gene: -

CDR3 DNA: TGTGCTAGCAGCTTAACGGGGGGGGGAGATACGCAGTATTTT
CDR3 protein: CASSLTGGGDTQYF
J gene: TRBJ2-3
V gene: TRBV7-7
CDR3 length: 14
clone size: -
D gene: TRBD2

CDR3 DNA: TGTGCCAGCAGCAGTTCCGACTGGAACACCGGGGAGCTGTTTTTT
CDR3 protein: CASSSSDWNTGELFF
J gene: TRBJ2-2
V gene: TRBV7-3
CDR3 length: 15
clone size: many
D gene: -